One sample yielded the 20 T cell receptor beta chains listed below, sequenced in a study of a mutant IDH1 vaccine in newly diagnosed glioma. Antigens for these TCRs are unknown. Measured with immunoSEQ multiplex PCR; TCRdb has only the in-frame clones, and not every one. This sample carries around 53,000 clones, 65% to 85% of them seen once, and the ten largest clones take 4.3%. Stated time point: week 47, end of study. Each dose of the vaccine consisted of 300 ug of mutant IDH1 20-mer peptide, with topical imiquimod. The sequences come from PBMCs, collected from a glioma patient whose treatment included an IDH1 peptide vaccine. All receptors come from a woman in her 30s with glioma. Some clones in this sample may be carry-over from other donors' samples.

This clone was found a few times. The chain uses TRBV2 and TRBJ1-5; the match to TRBD1 covers 7 bases. The CDR3 runs 15 residues. Germline loops: CDR1 SNHLY, CDR2 FYNNEI. Trimming at V came to 7 bases and at J to 7 bases, leaving 13 bases not matched to a gene. The CDR3 DNA sequence: TGTGCCAGCAAGGTTAACAGGGGACTTACCCAGCCCCAGCATTTT. Amino acids: CASKVNRGLTQPQHF.

The chain uses TRBV6-5 and TRBJ2-7; 12 bases align to TRBD2. Germline lookup yields CDR1 MNHEY and CDR2 SVGAGI. V lost 4 bases, J lost 6 bases, and 10 bases stayed unmatched. This CDR3 is 16 amino acids long. The CDR3 nucleotides are TGTGCCAGCAGTTCCCTCCGACTAGCGGGAGTTGTCGAGCAGTACTTC. Its protein product is CASSSLRLAGVVEQYF.

V and J are TRBV2 and TRBJ2-1; TRBD2 might be the D (5 bases). Per germline, CDR1 SNHLY and CDR2 FYNNEI. This CDR3 has 15 amino acids. V shed 7 bases and J shed 0 bases, with 13 bases lying between them. DNA for the CDR3: TGTGCCAGCACTGTGCGGAGGAGCTCCTACAATGAGCAGTTCTTC. Its protein product is CASTVRRSSYNEQFF. Based on the CDR3 plus reference TRBV2 and TRBJ2-1, the full variable domain is EPEVTQTPSHQVTQMGQEVILRCVPISNHLYFYWYRQILGQKVEFLVSFYNNEISEKSEIFDDQFSVERPDGSNFTLKIRSTKLEDSAMYFCASTVRRSSYNEQFFGPGTRLTVL.

The chain couples TRBV5-4 to TRBJ1-1, with 10 bases matching TRBD1. The germline V gene has CDR1 SGHNT and CDR2 YYREEE (reference sequence). The CDR3 length is 14 residues. The V gene end was trimmed by 4 bases and the J gene end by 5 bases; junction bases not matched to a gene: 5. This CDR3 reads CASSAGQGGTEAFF. CDR3 DNA: TGTGCCAGCAGCGCCGGACAGGGGGGGACTGAAGCTTTCTTT.

The chain carries TRBV12-5 and TRBJ2-3; TRBD2 matches at 8 bases. Trimming at V came to 2 bases and at J to 4 bases, leaving 8 bases not matched to a gene. This CDR3 is built from 16 residues. From germline, CDR1 is LGHNT and CDR2 FRNRAP. The CDR3 loop reads CASGLLSGSNADTQYF. CDR3 in DNA: TGTGCTAGTGGTTTGTTGAGCGGGAGTAATGCAGATACGCAGTATTTT. Together with reference TRBV12-5 and TRBJ2-3, the CDR3 gives the full variable domain: DARVTQTPRHKVTEMGQEVTMRCQPILGHNTVFWYRQTMMQGLELLAYFRNRAPLDDSGMPKDRFSAEMPDATLATLKIQPSEPRDSAVYFCASGLLSGSNADTQYFGPGTRLTVL.

This chain joins TRBV5-6 and TRBJ2-6; tentatively, D is TRBD2 (5 bases). The CDR3 covers 17 residues. Germline CDR1 SGHDT, CDR2 YYEEEE. The V gene lost 0 bases and the J gene lost 0 bases, with 10 bases spanning the gap. The CDR3 spells CASSLEGGRSGANVLTF. CDR3 sequence (DNA): TGTGCCAGCAGCTTGGAGGGCGGGCGCTCTGGGGCCAACGTCCTGACTTTC.

This clone has a single count. The V call is TRBV29-1, the J call TRBJ2-7, with D perhaps matching TRBD1 or TRBD2 (7 bases each). The CDR3 is 14 residues long. Trimming stripped 5 bases from V and 0 bases from J, with 14 bases between. CDR1 is SQVTM, CDR2 ANQGSEA, per germline. The CDR3 loop is CSVQGGDSSYEQYF. The CDR3 region has the DNA TGCAGCGTTCAAGGGGGGGACAGCTCCTACGAGCAGTACTTC.

V is TRBV21-1 and J is TRBJ1-5. TRBV21-1 is a pseudogene locus. The CDR3 is made up of 15 amino acids. In DNA form, the CDR3 reads TGTGCCAGCGCGAACGAGGGAAACAGCAATCAGCCCCAGCATTTT. It translates to CASANEGNSNQPQHF.

The chain has TRBV5-1 and TRBJ1-2, with TRBD1 identical over 7 bases. The length of the CDR3 is 14 residues. V lost 4 bases to trimming and J lost 6 bases; unmatched junction nucleotides: 9. Germline V gene sequence: CDR1 SGHRS, CDR2 YFSETQ. CDR3 in DNA: TGCGCCAGCAGCCCCATCGGCGGACAGGATGGCTACACCTTC. This gives the protein CASSPIGGQDGYTF.

This clone was found once. The J gene is TRBJ2-1, the V gene TRBV6-5; 7 bases are shared with TRBD2. CDR3 length: 14 amino acids. Germline V gene lookup returns CDR1 MNHEY and CDR2 SVGAGI. The V and J ends lost 7 bases and 5 bases, in that order; junction bases with no gene match: 8. The CDR3 DNA is TGTGCCAGCACCCCCCCTGCGGGGGACAATGAGCAGTTCTTC. It yields the protein CASTPPAGDNEQFF.

The V and J genes are TRBV6-5 and TRBJ1-5; D is unresolved. The V gene lost 1 base and the J gene lost 0 bases, with 4 bases spanning the gap. CDR3 length: 14 residues. Germline values: CDR1 MNHEY, CDR2 SVGAGI. Written as DNA, the CDR3 is TGTGCCAGCAGTTACTATCCTAGCAATCAGCCCCAGCATTTT. As protein: CASSYYPSNQPQHF.

This clone was found a few times. The chain employs TRBV2 and TRBJ1-1, with D unresolved. Trimming took 3 bases from V and 5 from J, leaving 4 bases between them. Germline CDR1 and CDR2: SNHLY and FYNNEI. CDR3 length: 11 residues. CDR3 DNA sequence: TGTGCCAGCAGTGAGGATACTGAAGCTTTCTTT. It translates to CASSEDTEAFF.

This chain connects TRBV28 to TRBJ1-1; D not resolved. CDR1 and CDR2 from the germline V gene are MDHEN and SYDVKM. This CDR3 spans 16 amino acids. Trimming took 1 base from V and 3 from J, leaving 15 bases between them. The CDR3 bases are TGTGCCAGCAGTTTATCGGGGTCAGAAGCGGACACTGAAGCTTTCTTT. Encoded protein: CASSLSGSEADTEAFF.

For the CDR3, the DNA is TGTGCCAGCAGCTTAAAGGATAGGACCCAGTACTTC. This gives the protein CASSLKDRTQYF. The gene calls are TRBV7-8 and TRBJ2-5; D gene unclear. Per germline, CDR1 SGHVS and CDR2 FQNEAQ. Trimming cost V 2 bases and J 7 bases, with 8 bases left between them. This CDR3 has 12 residues.

The genes are TRBV7-9 and TRBJ1-1; TRBD1 agrees at 7 bases. The trim removed 4 bases at V and 5 bases at J, leaving 10 bases unmatched. Germline CDR1 SEHNR, CDR2 FQNEAQ (reference sequence). This CDR3 has 15 residues. DNA for the CDR3: TGTGCCAGCAGCTGGGCATCAGGGGGTGGGACTGAAGCTTTCTTT. The encoded protein is CASSWASGGGTEAFF.

This chain joins TRBV6-1 and TRBJ2-7; no definite D call. The CDR3 loop spans 14 amino acids. The germline V gene has CDR1 MNHNS and CDR2 SASEGT. V lost 2 bases to trimming and J lost 1 base, with 9 bases between them. The chain's CDR3 is CASSEQVLSYEQYF. DNA for the CDR3: TGTGCCAGCAGTGAACAGGTCCTATCCTACGAGCAGTACTTC.

The rearrangement links TRBV10-3 to TRBJ1-1; 9 bases match TRBD1. Germline V CDR1 and CDR2: ENHRY, SYGVKD. Losses at the gene ends were 4 bases for V and 1 base for J; bases not matched to a gene: 10. CDR3 length: 17 residues. CDR3 sequence: CAISGGQGLLQNTEAFF. CDR3 DNA: TGTGCCATCAGTGGGGGACAGGGCCTACTCCAGAACACTGAAGCTTTCTTT.

This clone was seen a handful of times. V gene TRBV7-9 combines with J gene TRBJ1-3; D is unclear. The V gene's germline CDR1 is SEHNR and CDR2 FQNEAQ (reference sequence). Between the trimmed V and J ends, which lost 4 bases and 4 bases, there was a span of 8 bases. CDR3 length: 13 amino acids. Here the CDR3 reads CASSSLKGNTIYF. CDR3 bases: TGTGCCAGCAGCTCTCTTAAGGGAAACACCATATATTTT.

The chain is built from TRBV5-6 and TRBJ2-5; maybe TRBD1 (6 bases). The CDR3 loop spans 14 amino acids. V gave up 0 bases and J gave up 1 base, with 7 bases separating them. In germline, CDR1 is SGHDT, CDR2 YYEEEE. CDR3 DNA sequence: TGTGCCAGCAGCTTGGGAGGGGGCCAAGAGACCCAGTACTTC. Encoded protein: CASSLGGGQETQYF.

The V and J genes are TRBV5-1 and TRBJ2-7; D is perhaps TRBD2 (5 bases). V was pared by 0 bases and J by 7 bases, with 26 bases between. CDR1 and CDR2 from the germline V gene are SGHRS and YFSETQ. CDR3 length: 18 amino acids. CDR3 DNA: TGCGCCAGCAGCTTGGATACGGGCGGGCCTTGGGGAGCTTTAGAGCAGTACTTC. Its protein product is CASSLDTGGPWGALEQYF.